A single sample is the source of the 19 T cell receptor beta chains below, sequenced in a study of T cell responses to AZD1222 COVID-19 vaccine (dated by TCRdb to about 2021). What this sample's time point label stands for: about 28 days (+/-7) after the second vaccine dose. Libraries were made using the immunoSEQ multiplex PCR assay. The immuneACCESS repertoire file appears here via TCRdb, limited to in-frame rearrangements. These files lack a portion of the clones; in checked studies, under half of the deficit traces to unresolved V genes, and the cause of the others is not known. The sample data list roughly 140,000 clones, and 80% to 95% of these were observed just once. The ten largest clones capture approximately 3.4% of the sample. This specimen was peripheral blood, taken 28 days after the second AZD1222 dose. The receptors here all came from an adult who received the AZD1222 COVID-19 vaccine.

CDR3 sequence: CATSGGGVYSNQPQHF. In DNA form, the CDR3 reads TGTGCCACCAGTGGGGGTGGGGTTTATAGCAATCAGCCCCAGCATTTT. The chain employs TRBV24-1 and TRBJ1-5; D uncertain. Germline CDR1 KGHDR, CDR2 SFDVKD. V shed 5 bases and J shed 0 bases, with 13 bases lying between them. CDR3 length: 16 residues.

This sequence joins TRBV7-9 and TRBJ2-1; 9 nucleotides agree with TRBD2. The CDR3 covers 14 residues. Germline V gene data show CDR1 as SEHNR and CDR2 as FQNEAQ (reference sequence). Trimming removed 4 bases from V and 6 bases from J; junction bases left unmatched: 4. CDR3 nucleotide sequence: TGTGCCAGCAGCTACGGACTAGCGACCAATGAGCAGTTCTTC. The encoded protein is CASSYGLATNEQFF.

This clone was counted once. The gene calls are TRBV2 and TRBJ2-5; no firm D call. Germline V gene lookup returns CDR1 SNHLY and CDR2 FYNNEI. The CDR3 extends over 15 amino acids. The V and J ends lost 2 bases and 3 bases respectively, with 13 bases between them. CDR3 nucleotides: TGTGCCAGCAGTGAAAAGAGTAAAACAGAAGAGACCCAGTACTTC. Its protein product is CASSEKSKTEETQYF. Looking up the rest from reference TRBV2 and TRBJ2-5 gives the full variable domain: EPEVTQTPSHQVTQMGQEVILRCVPISNHLYFYWYRQILGQKVEFLVSFYNNEISEKSEIFDDQFSVERPDGSNFTLKIRSTKLEDSAMYFCASSEKSKTEETQYFGPGTRLLVL.

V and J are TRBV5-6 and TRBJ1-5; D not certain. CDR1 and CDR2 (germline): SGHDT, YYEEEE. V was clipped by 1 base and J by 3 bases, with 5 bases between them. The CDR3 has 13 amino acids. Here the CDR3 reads CASSLTANQPQHF. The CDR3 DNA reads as TGTGCCAGCAGCTTGACGGCCAATCAGCCCCAGCATTTT. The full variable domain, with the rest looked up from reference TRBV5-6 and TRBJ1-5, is DAGVTQSPTHLIKTRGQQVTLRCSPKSGHDTVSWYQQALGQGPQFIFQYYEEEERQRGNFPDRFSGHQFPNYSSELNVNALLLGDSALYLCASSLTANQPQHFGDGTRLSIL.

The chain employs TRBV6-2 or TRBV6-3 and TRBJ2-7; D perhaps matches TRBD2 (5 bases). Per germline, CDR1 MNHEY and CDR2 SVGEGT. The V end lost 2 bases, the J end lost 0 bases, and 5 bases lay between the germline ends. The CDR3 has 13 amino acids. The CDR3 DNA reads TGTGCCAGCAGTTACGAGGGCTCCTACGAGCAGTACTTC. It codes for CASSYEGSYEQYF.

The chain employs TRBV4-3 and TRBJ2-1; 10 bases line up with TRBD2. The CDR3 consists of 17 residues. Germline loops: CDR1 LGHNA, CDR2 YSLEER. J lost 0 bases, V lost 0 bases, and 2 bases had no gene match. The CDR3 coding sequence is TGCGCCAGCAGCCAAGACTCTAGCGGGAGCTCCTACAATGAGCAGTTCTTC. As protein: CASSQDSSGSSYNEQFF.

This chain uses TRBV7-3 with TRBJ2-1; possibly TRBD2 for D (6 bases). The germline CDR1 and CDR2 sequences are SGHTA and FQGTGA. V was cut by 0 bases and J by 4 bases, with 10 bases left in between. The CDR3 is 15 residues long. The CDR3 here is CASSLTSGLYNEQFF. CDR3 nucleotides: TGTGCCAGCAGCTTAACGTCGGGACTTTACAATGAGCAGTTCTTC.

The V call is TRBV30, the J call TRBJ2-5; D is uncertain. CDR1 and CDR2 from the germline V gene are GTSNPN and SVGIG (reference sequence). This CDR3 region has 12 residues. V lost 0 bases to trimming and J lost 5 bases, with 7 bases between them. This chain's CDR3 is CAWSVSLETQYF. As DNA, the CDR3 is TGTGCCTGGAGTGTTAGTCTTGAGACCCAGTACTTC.

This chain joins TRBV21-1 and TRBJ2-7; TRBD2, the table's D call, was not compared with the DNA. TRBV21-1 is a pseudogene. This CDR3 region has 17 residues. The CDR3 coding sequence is TGTGCCAGCAGCAAAAGGAGCCTAGGAGCTTGGGCCTACGAGCAGTACTTC. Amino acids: CASSKRSLGAWAYEQYF.

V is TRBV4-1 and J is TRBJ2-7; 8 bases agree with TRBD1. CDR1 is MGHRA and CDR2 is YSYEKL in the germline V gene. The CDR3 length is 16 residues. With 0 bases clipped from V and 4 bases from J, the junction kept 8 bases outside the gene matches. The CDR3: CASSQDSQGASYEQYF. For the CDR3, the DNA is TGCGCCAGCAGCCAAGATAGTCAGGGGGCCTCATACGAGCAGTACTTC.

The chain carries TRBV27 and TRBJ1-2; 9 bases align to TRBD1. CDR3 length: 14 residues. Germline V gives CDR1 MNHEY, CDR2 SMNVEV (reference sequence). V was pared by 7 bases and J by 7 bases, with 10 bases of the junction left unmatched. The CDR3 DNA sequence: TGTGCCAGCACCCGAGACAGGGGGAGCGGTGGCTACACCTTC. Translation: CASTRDRGSGGYTF.

The CDR3 sequence: CAWSGGLAYNEQFF. The CDR3, as DNA: TGTGCCTGGAGTGGGGGACTAGCTTACAATGAGCAGTTCTTC. V gene TRBV30 combines with J gene TRBJ2-1; 9 bases are a match to TRBD2. This CDR3 region has 14 residues. J lost 4 bases, V lost 1 base, and 2 bases had no gene match. The germline V gene encodes CDR1 GTSNPN and CDR2 SVGIG (reference sequence).

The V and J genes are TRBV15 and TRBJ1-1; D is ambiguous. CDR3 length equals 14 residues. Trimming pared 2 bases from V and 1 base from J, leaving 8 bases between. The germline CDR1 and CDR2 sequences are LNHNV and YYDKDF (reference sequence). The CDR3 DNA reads TGTGCCACCAGCAGACCCACTACGAACACTGAAGCTTTCTTT. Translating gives CATSRPTTNTEAFF.

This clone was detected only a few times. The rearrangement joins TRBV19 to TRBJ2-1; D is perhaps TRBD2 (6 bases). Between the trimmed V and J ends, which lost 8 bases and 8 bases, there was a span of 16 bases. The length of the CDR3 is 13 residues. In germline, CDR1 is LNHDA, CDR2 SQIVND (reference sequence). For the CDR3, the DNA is TGTGCCAGTCACGGGGACTGGGACCATGAGCAGTTCTTC. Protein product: CASHGDWDHEQFF.

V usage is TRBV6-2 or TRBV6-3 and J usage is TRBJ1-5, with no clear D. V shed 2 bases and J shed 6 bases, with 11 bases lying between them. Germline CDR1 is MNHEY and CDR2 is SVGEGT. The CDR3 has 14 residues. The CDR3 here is CASSYRNSGQPQHF. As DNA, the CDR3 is TGTGCCAGCAGTTACAGAAACTCCGGTCAGCCCCAGCATTTT.

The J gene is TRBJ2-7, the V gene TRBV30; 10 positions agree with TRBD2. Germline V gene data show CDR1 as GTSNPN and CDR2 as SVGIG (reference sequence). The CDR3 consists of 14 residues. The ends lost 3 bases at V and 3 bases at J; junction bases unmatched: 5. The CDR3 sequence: CAWRRLAGVYEQYF. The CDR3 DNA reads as TGTGCCTGGAGGCGTCTAGCGGGAGTCTACGAGCAGTACTTC.

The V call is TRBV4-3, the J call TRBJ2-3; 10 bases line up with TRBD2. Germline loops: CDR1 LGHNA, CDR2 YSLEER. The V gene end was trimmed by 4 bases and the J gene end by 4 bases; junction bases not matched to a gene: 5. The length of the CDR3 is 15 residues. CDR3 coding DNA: TGCGCCAGCAGCCCGCAGCGGGAGGGAGCAGATACGCAGTATTTT. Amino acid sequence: CASSPQREGADTQYF.

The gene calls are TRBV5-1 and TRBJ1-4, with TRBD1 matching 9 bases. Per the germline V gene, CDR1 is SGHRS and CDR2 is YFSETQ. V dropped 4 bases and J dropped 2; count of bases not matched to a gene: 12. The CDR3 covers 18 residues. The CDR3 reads CASSPGGQGSVTNEKLFF. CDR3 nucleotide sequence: TGCGCCAGCAGCCCAGGGGGACAGGGAAGTGTCACTAATGAAAAACTGTTTTTT.

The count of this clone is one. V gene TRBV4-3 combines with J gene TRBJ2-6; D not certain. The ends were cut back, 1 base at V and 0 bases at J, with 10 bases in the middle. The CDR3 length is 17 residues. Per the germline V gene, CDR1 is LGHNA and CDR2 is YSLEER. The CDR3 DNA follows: TGCGCCAGCAGCCAAGCCATCCGGAGCTCTGGGGCCAACGTCCTGACTTTC. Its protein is CASSQAIRSSGANVLTF.